The next 17 T cell receptor beta chains were all read from a single sample in a study of blood T cell repertoires in COVID-19. Sequenced by immunoSEQ multiplex PCR; TCRdb stores in-frame clones only, minus some. The sample records approximately 450,000 clones, around 89% being singletons. The sequenced material came from peripheral blood. Source of these receptors: a woman in her 30s with acute or convalescent COVID-19.

The chain is built from TRBV24-1 and TRBJ1-1, with 9 bases that match TRBD1. The CDR3 runs to 15 residues. The V gene end was trimmed by 3 bases and the J gene end by 9 bases; junction bases not matched to a gene: 10. Germline V gene data show CDR1 as KGHDR and CDR2 as SFDVKD. DNA of the CDR3: TGTGCCACCAGTGATCCATCGGACAGGGGAAATCAAGCTTTCTTT. Its translation is CATSDPSDRGNQAFF.

Only a few counts were recorded for this clone. The rearrangement links TRBV20-1 to TRBJ1-3, with no clear D. V was shortened by 0 bases and J by 16 bases, with 13 bases between the two germline ends. This CDR3 comprises 11 residues. Germline V CDR1 and CDR2: DFQATT, SNEGSKA (reference sequence). The CDR3 bases are TGCAGTGCTAGAGATCAGGTTCTCTGGTATTTT. This encodes CSARDQVLWYF.

V usage is TRBV19 and J usage is TRBJ1-2; no definite D call. The germline V and J ends were trimmed by 5 bases and 4 bases, with 17 bases remaining between them. The germline gives CDR1 LNHDA, CDR2 SQIVND (reference sequence). This CDR3 is built from 15 residues. In nucleotides, the CDR3 is TGTGCCAGTAGTCCCCCGTCCGGAGGGCCCTATGGCTACACCTTC. As protein: CASSPPSGGPYGYTF.

The chain links TRBV4-1 to TRBJ2-7; perhaps TRBD2 as D (6 bases). The CDR3 contains 16 residues. Germline V gene lookup returns CDR1 MGHRA and CDR2 YSYEKL. The V end lost 2 bases, the J end lost 3 bases, and 17 bases lay between the germline ends. This CDR3 reads CASSQIRSGDNYEQYF. CDR3 DNA: TGCGCCAGCAGCCAAATTAGATCGGGAGACAACTACGAGCAGTACTTC.

This chain joins TRBV2 and TRBJ1-6, with D perhaps matching TRBD1 (6 bases). V lost 6 bases and J 10 bases, leaving 16 bases between the germline ends. CDR3 size: 14 residues. Germline loops: CDR1 SNHLY, CDR2 FYNNEI. CDR3 loop: CASRETQGYSPLHF. As DNA, the CDR3 is TGTGCCAGCAGGGAAACACAGGGTTACTCACCCCTCCACTTT.

V usage is TRBV6-6 and J usage is TRBJ1-2; a possible D gene is TRBD1 (6 bases). CDR1 MNHNY and CDR2 SVGAGI come from the germline V gene (reference sequence). This CDR3 comprises 14 residues. Deletions cut 5 bases from V and 0 bases from J, with 10 bases between. The CDR3 reads CASSRDIANYGYTF. The CDR3 DNA follows: TGTGCCAGCAGTCGGGACATAGCTAACTATGGCTACACCTTC.

The rearrangement links TRBV2 to TRBJ2-2; 12 bases are shared with TRBD2. The V gene end was trimmed by 6 bases and the J gene end by 6 bases; junction bases not matched to a gene: 5. CDR3 length equals 15 residues. The germline gives CDR1 SNHLY, CDR2 FYNNEI. CDR3 residues: CASRPSGGAAGELFF. For the CDR3, the DNA is TGTGCCAGCAGGCCTAGCGGGGGGGCCGCCGGGGAGCTGTTTTTT. Combining the CDR3 with reference TRBV2 and TRBJ2-2 gives the whole variable domain EPEVTQTPSHQVTQMGQEVILRCVPISNHLYFYWYRQILGQKVEFLVSFYNNEISEKSEIFDDQFSVERPDGSNFTLKIRSTKLEDSAMYFCASRPSGGAAGELFFGEGSRLTVL.

CDR3 in amino acids: CASSRLQDTQYF. The CDR3, as DNA: TGTGCCAGCAGCCGGCTTCAAGATACGCAGTATTTT. This chain uses TRBV4-2 with TRBJ2-3; D is undetermined. Germline V lookup: CDR1 LGHNA, CDR2 YNFKEQ. V was pared by 4 bases and J by 5 bases, with 7 bases between. This CDR3 comprises 12 residues.

This clone has a single count. This sequence joins TRBV27 and TRBJ1-5, with D tentatively TRBD1 (5 bases). CDR3 length equals 15 residues. CDR1 and CDR2 from the germline V gene are MNHEY and SMNVEV (reference sequence). V was trimmed by 4 bases and J by 2 bases, leaving 12 bases between them. This chain's CDR3 is CASSWDGEGNQPQHF. In DNA, the CDR3 is TGTGCCAGCAGTTGGGACGGGGAGGGCAATCAGCCCCAGCATTTT.

The chain is built from TRBV9 and TRBJ1-2, with TRBD1 matching 9 bases. Germline assignment: CDR1 SGDLS and CDR2 YYNGEE. There are 13 residues in the CDR3. V trimming: 6 bases; J trimming: 6 bases; junction bases outside the gene matches: 6. The CDR3 protein is CASTGTGMHGYTF. Written as DNA, the CDR3 is TGTGCCAGCACCGGGACAGGGATGCATGGCTACACCTTC.

The chain couples TRBV4-1 to TRBJ2-3; TRBD2 agrees at 13 bases. The CDR3 runs 16 residues. Germline V lookup: CDR1 MGHRA, CDR2 YSYEKL. J gave up 6 bases and V 0 bases, and 3 bases lay outside the gene matches. CDR3 protein: CASSQEGLAGPDTQYF. DNA for the CDR3: TGCGCCAGCAGCCAAGAGGGACTAGCGGGACCCGATACGCAGTATTTT.

This clone has more than one count but fewer than ten. The chain is built from TRBV19 and TRBJ1-5, with 8 bases fitting TRBD1. The germline V gene has CDR1 LNHDA and CDR2 SQIVND (reference sequence). The ends lost 1 base at V and 6 bases at J; junction bases unmatched: 8. This CDR3 is 16 amino acids long. This CDR3 reads CASSIGLDRGSQPQHF. CDR3 nucleotides: TGTGCCAGTAGTATAGGACTAGACAGGGGAAGTCAGCCCCAGCATTTT.

The chain is built from TRBV12-3 or TRBV12-4 and TRBJ2-3; 8 bases are a match to TRBD1. The V and J ends lost 6 bases and 3 bases, in that order; junction bases with no gene match: 2. This CDR3 region has 13 residues. The CDR3 DNA sequence: TGTGCCAGCAGGACAGGGGAAACAGATACGCAGTATTTT. Translating gives CASRTGETDTQYF.

Concerning this clone itself: Other DNA sequences within the sample encode an identical CDR3. V and J are TRBV4-2 and TRBJ2-7; 7 bases fit TRBD2. CDR1 is LGHNA and CDR2 is YNFKEQ in the germline V gene. The CDR3 totals 13 residues. V gave up 4 bases and J gave up 2 bases; unmatched junction bases: 2. The CDR3 DNA reads as TGTGCCAGCAGCCGCGGGGGAGCCTACGAGCAGTACTTC. Translated: CASSRGGAYEQYF.

V gene TRBV7-6 combines with J gene TRBJ2-1, with D perhaps TRBD2 (5 bases). Germline values: CDR1 SGHVS, CDR2 FNYEAQ. V was clipped by 1 base and J by 2 bases, with 12 bases between them. This CDR3 has 16 residues. The CDR3 is CASSLGTRAAYNEQFF. The CDR3 DNA follows: TGTGCCAGCAGCTTAGGGACTCGCGCGGCCTACAATGAGCAGTTCTTC.

The chain employs TRBV7-6 and TRBJ1-1; 7 nucleotides line up with TRBD1. V gave up 4 bases and J gave up 1 base; unmatched junction bases: 3. The length of the CDR3 is 14 residues. In germline, CDR1 is SGHVS, CDR2 FNYEAQ. The CDR3 region is CASSSYRGNTEAFF. DNA of the CDR3: TGTGCCAGCAGCTCGTACAGGGGGAACACTGAAGCTTTCTTT.

This clone was detected only once. V usage is TRBV13 and J usage is TRBJ2-2; 7 bases match TRBD2. The CDR3 consists of 17 residues. CDR1 is PRHDT, CDR2 FYEKMQ, per germline (reference sequence). V shed 5 bases, J shed 0 bases, and the junction held 9 bases outside the gene matches. The CDR3 region is CASSLGGMFANTGELFF. CDR3 DNA sequence: TGTGCCAGCAGCCTCGGGGGGATGTTCGCGAACACCGGGGAGCTGTTTTTT.